This T cell receptor (beta chain) was recovered during a study of beta chain features in type 1 diabetes. About the study: Examined across all samples were over 85 million sorted cells.

Expressed TCRB transcripts were sequenced after all isolated RNA was converted to cDNA. Sequencing was performed with immunoSEQ multiplex PCR; in TCRdb, only in-frame clones are kept and a portion is missing. Of around 500,000 clones in the sample, roughly 11% were seen once. CDR1 and CDR2 (germline): SGHRS, YFSETQ. The CDR3 spans 15 residues. Trimming removed 2 bases at V and 2 bases at J, with 11 bases between. The V call is TRBV5-1, the J call TRBJ2-1; no definite D call. Sample: naive CD4+ T cells from blood. This receptor was taken from a woman aged 18 to 35 in good health. The CDR3 reads CASSFTAMTYNEQFF. In DNA, the CDR3 is TGCGCCAGCAGCTTTACAGCGATGACCTACAATGAGCAGTTCTTC.